Reported below is one TCR beta chain. The antigen is unknown. Naive CD8 cells comprised CD45RO-negative, CCR7-positively selected cells, excluding terminally differentiated effector memory CD45RA+ cells. The method was immunoSEQ multiplex PCR; TCRdb's version includes in-frame clones alone and lacks a portion of them. The table shows roughly 2,000,000 clones, with roughly 94% occurring only once. The data are from a study of shared clonotypes between healthy human individuals. Whole-study findings and limits: For sorted subsets, rarefaction showed incomplete sequencing despite large depth. Memory subsets generally showed lower estimated richness than naive subsets. Compared with clonotypes that all four donors shared, non-shared clonotypes had lower generation probabilities. Apart from blood, nothing was sampled; tissue repertoires likely differ.

This CDR3 has 14 amino acids. Germline V gene lookup returns CDR1 MNHNS and CDR2 SASEGT. After removal of 8 bases from V and 6 bases from J, the junction contained 11 bases not matched to a gene. The origin of this receptor is a man between 18 and 35 years old in good health. Material: naive CD8+ T cells sorted from blood. The gene calls are TRBV6-1 and TRBJ1-2, with 8 nucleotides matching TRBD1. DNA of the CDR3: TGTGCCAGCGGAACCGGGACAGGTTTTAATGGCTACACCTTC. Residues: CASGTGTGFNGYTF.